This section outlines one T cell receptor beta chain sequence together with its context. Per germline, CDR1 SGHNT and CDR2 YENEEA. With V trimmed by 1 base and J by 2 bases, 11 bases remained unmatched. This CDR3 spans 19 amino acids. TCRdb's table, derived via immunoSEQ multiplex PCR, lists solely in-frame clones and lacks some. The sample shows fewer than 300,000 clones, roughly 85% of them seen only once. The entry originates in a study of blood T cell repertoires in COVID-19. Self-reported history from a screening survey and questionnaire set each donor's cohort. Before being deemed recovered, Cohort 3 donors had two negative PCRs, clearance, or symptom resolution.

What was sequenced was PBMCs or T cells enriched from blood (not recorded which). The rearrangement uses TRBV11-3 and TRBJ2-3, with 11 bases fitting TRBD2. This TCR came from a woman aged 50 to 60 who had recovered from COVID-19. The chain's CDR3 is CASSLGNLAGGLVTDTQYF. In nucleotides, the CDR3 is TGTGCCAGCAGCTTAGGGAATTTAGCGGGGGGGCTCGTCACAGATACGCAGTATTTT. Filled out from reference TRBV11-3 and TRBJ2-3, the complete variable domain reads EAGVVQSPRYKIIEKKQPVAFWCNPISGHNTLYWYLQNLGQGPELLIRYENEEAVDDSQLPKDRFSAERLKGVDSTLKIQPAELGDSAVYLCASSLGNLAGGLVTDTQYFGPGTRLTVL.